The 2 T cell receptor beta chains given below trace back to one sample, sequenced in a study of PD-1 blockade in classical Hodgkin lymphoma. Clones were sequenced by immunoSEQ multiplex PCR, and TCRdb holds only the in-frame ones, with some missing. The sample carries 100,000 or so clones, approximately 94% recorded once. The sample's time point: cycle 4 day 1 (C4D1), after more than five weeks of nivolumab. Each and every patient relapsed after autologous stem cell transplantation, and patients got differing brentuximab vedotin exposure. Source: peripheral blood mononuclear cells (PBMCs), taken before the fourth cycle of nivolumab. The receptors were sampled from a human donor with classical Hodgkin lymphoma.

This chain joins TRBV14 and TRBJ1-5; D is undetermined. The germline CDR1 and CDR2 sequences are SGHDN and FVKESK. The CDR3 is made up of 12 amino acids. The ends were cut back, 1 base at V and 4 bases at J, with 2 bases in the middle. In DNA form, the CDR3 reads TGTGCCAGCAGCCAAGTAAATCAGCCCCAGCATTTT. Encoded protein: CASSQVNQPQHF.

In nucleotides, the CDR3 is TGTGCCAGCAGTTATTTCGGAAGGTTCGAGCAGTACTTC. Its protein product is CASSYFGRFEQYF. The gene calls are TRBV25-1 and TRBJ2-7; unclear D gene. V was cut by 5 bases and J by 6 bases, with 14 bases left in between. The CDR3 runs 13 residues. Germline CDR1 is MGHDK and CDR2 is SYGVNS.